Shown below are 19 T cell receptor beta chains from a single sample sequenced in a study of T cell responses to AZD1222 COVID-19 vaccine. The data were produced by immunoSEQ multiplex PCR, yet TCRdb's version contains in-frame clones alone and is incomplete. In the table there are 150,000 to 200,000 clones, 85% to 90% of which are singletons. The sample was peripheral blood, taken 28 days after the second AZD1222 dose. The origin of the receptors is an adult who received the AZD1222 COVID-19 vaccine.

The chain uses TRBV6-2 or TRBV6-3 and TRBJ2-7; TRBD2 matches 13 bases. The CDR3 covers 15 residues. J gave up 4 bases and V 1 base, and 1 base lay outside the gene matches. Looked up from germline, CDR1 is MNHEY and CDR2 is SVGEGT. The CDR3 spells CASSYLGLAGYEQYF. In DNA form, the CDR3 reads TGTGCCAGCAGTTACTTGGGACTAGCGGGGTACGAGCAGTACTTC.

This clone was detected only a few times. The J gene is TRBJ1-2, the V gene TRBV2; no firm D call. This CDR3 comprises 11 residues. V was trimmed by 4 bases and J by 5 bases, leaving 5 bases between them. Looked up from germline, CDR1 is SNHLY and CDR2 is FYNNEI. CDR3 DNA: TGTGCCAGCAGTGGGGAGTATGGCTACACCTTC. It specifies CASSGEYGYTF. Full variable domain (remainder filled in from reference TRBV2 and TRBJ1-2): EPEVTQTPSHQVTQMGQEVILRCVPISNHLYFYWYRQILGQKVEFLVSFYNNEISEKSEIFDDQFSVERPDGSNFTLKIRSTKLEDSAMYFCASSGEYGYTFGSGTRLTVV.

The gene calls are TRBV29-1 and TRBJ2-1; 16 nucleotides line up with TRBD2. CDR3 length: 15 residues. Losses at the gene ends were 7 bases for V and 5 bases for J; bases not matched to a gene: 5. The germline gives CDR1 SQVTM, CDR2 ANQGSEA. The CDR3 coding sequence is TGCAGCGCAGGGACTAGCGGGGGGGCCCACAATGAGCAGTTCTTC. Protein: CSAGTSGGAHNEQFF.

This chain joins TRBV9 and TRBJ2-3; possibly TRBD1 or TRBD2 for D (5 bases each). The CDR3 has 16 amino acids. Trimming shortened V by 4 bases and J by 0 bases, and 15 bases separated the two germline ends. CDR1 and CDR2 from the germline V gene are SGDLS and YYNGEE. For the CDR3, the DNA is TGTGCCAGCAGCCCCGGGGACCAAGGAAGCACAGATACGCAGTATTTT. Amino acids: CASSPGDQGSTDTQYF.

V is TRBV7-2 and J is TRBJ1-1; 11 positions agree with TRBD1. Germline V CDR1 and CDR2: SGHTA, FQGNSA. This CDR3 contains 17 residues. Trimming removed 2 bases from V and 3 bases from J; junction bases left unmatched: 8. The CDR3 DNA reads as TGTGCCAGCAGCTTAAAGGTCGGGACAGGGGGTTACACTGAAGCTTTCTTT. Its protein is CASSLKVGTGGYTEAFF.

V gene TRBV19 combines with J gene TRBJ1-2; weak D call: TRBD1 (5 bases). With 3 bases removed from V and 1 base from J, the gap between germline ends came to 12 bases. The germline V gene has CDR1 LNHDA and CDR2 SQIVND (reference sequence). The CDR3 runs 15 residues. The CDR3: CASSMGGHNNYGYTF. In DNA form, the CDR3 reads TGTGCCAGTAGTATGGGCGGACACAATAACTATGGCTACACCTTC.

V gene TRBV3-1 (or the pseudogene TRBV3-2) combines with J gene TRBJ2-5; 9 nucleotides align to TRBD2. The CDR3 spans 17 residues. Germline CDR1 is LGHDT and CDR2 is YNNKEL (reference sequence). Trimming removed 1 base from V and 1 base from J; junction bases left unmatched: 7. The DNA of the CDR3 is TGTGCCAGCAGCCAAGGAATAGCGGGGGCACCCCAAGAGACCCAGTACTTC. The encoded protein is CASSQGIAGAPQETQYF.

V usage is TRBV5-8 and J usage is TRBJ1-2; 8 nucleotides match TRBD1. V gave up 4 bases and J gave up 2 bases; unmatched junction bases: 4. Per the germline V gene, CDR1 is SGHTS and CDR2 is YDEGEE. CDR3 length: 14 residues. The CDR3: CASSPRTGNYGYTF. DNA for the CDR3: TGTGCCAGCAGCCCACGGACAGGGAACTATGGCTACACCTTC.

J is TRBJ2-7 and V is TRBV9, with 9 bases fitting TRBD2. The CDR3 covers 15 residues. The V and J ends lost 0 bases and 8 bases, in that order; junction bases with no gene match: 9. Germline loops: CDR1 SGDLS, CDR2 YYNGEE. CDR3 DNA sequence: TGTGCCAGCAGCGTAGGCGGTAGCGGGGGCCCTCAGCAGTACTTC. It codes for CASSVGGSGGPQQYF.

The sample holds a few counts of this clone. The rearrangement joins TRBV10-3 to TRBJ2-2, with D unresolved. The germline V and J ends were trimmed by 6 bases and 7 bases, with 9 bases remaining between them. The CDR3 consists of 12 residues. The V gene's germline CDR1 is ENHRY and CDR2 SYGVKD. In nucleotides, the CDR3 is TGTGCCATCAGCTCGATGGGCGGGGAGCTGTTTTTT. Its protein is CAISSMGGELFF.

The chain is built from TRBV25-1 and TRBJ1-1, with D perhaps matching TRBD1 (5 bases). The CDR3 is 15 amino acids. Trimming stripped 2 bases from V and 4 bases from J, with 14 bases between. Germline-derived CDR1 and CDR2 are MGHDK and SYGVNS. CDR3 loop: CASSEGEGRATEAFF. The CDR3 DNA sequence: TGTGCCAGCAGTGAAGGCGAGGGCAGGGCCACTGAAGCTTTCTTT.

This chain uses TRBV5-6 with TRBJ2-2; a weak D match, TRBD1 (5 bases). The CDR3 loop spans 18 amino acids. Trimming took off 2 bases at V and 0 bases at J, with 17 bases between the two ends. Germline V gene data show CDR1 as SGHDT and CDR2 as YYEEEE. Written as DNA, the CDR3 is TGTGCCAGCAGCTTCCGTACAGGAATTGGAACGAACACCGGGGAGCTGTTTTTT. Its translation: CASSFRTGIGTNTGELFF.

V gene TRBV5-8 combines with J gene TRBJ1-3, with TRBD1 as a possible D gene (5 bases). The CDR3 length is 15 residues. The germline CDR1 and CDR2 sequences are SGHTS and YDEGEE. Trimming stripped 4 bases from V and 4 bases from J, with 15 bases between. The CDR3 reads CASSPQGVSGNTIYF. CDR3 nucleotides: TGTGCCAGCAGCCCGCAGGGAGTTTCGGGAAACACCATATATTTT.

This chain links TRBV12-3 or TRBV12-4 with TRBJ1-1, with D hard to call. The CDR3 runs 13 residues. Trimming took 6 bases from V and 1 from J, leaving 9 bases between them. The CDR3 sequence: CASRYTENTEAFF. The DNA for the CDR3 is TGTGCCAGCAGGTATACAGAGAACACTGAAGCTTTCTTT.

This chain connects TRBV9 to TRBJ2-2; D possibly corresponds to TRBD1 (5 bases). V was pared by 3 bases and J by 2 bases, with 11 bases between. CDR1 and CDR2 (germline): SGDLS, YYNGEE. The CDR3 contains 15 residues. The CDR3 DNA follows: TGTGCCAGCAGCGCGAGAGGACAAAACACCGGGGAGCTGTTTTTT. This gives the protein CASSARGQNTGELFF. The full variable domain, completed using reference TRBV9 and TRBJ2-2, is DSGVTQTPKHLITATGQRVTLRCSPRSGDLSVYWYQQSLDQGLQFLIQYYNGEERAKGNILERFSAQQFPDLHSELNLSSLELGDSALYFCASSARGQNTGELFFGEGSRLTVL.

V is TRBV11-2 and J is TRBJ1-3; D is possibly TRBD1 (5 bases). V dropped 7 bases and J dropped 0 bases, with 10 bases sitting between them. Germline V gives CDR1 SGHAT, CDR2 FQNNGV. This CDR3 comprises 14 residues. CDR3 in amino acids: CASKLGTSGNTIYF. As DNA, the CDR3 is TGTGCCAGCAAATTGGGGACCTCTGGAAACACCATATATTTT.

This chain links TRBV18 with TRBJ1-4, with D tentatively TRBD1 (6 bases). V was shortened by 6 bases and J by 8 bases, with 10 bases between the two germline ends. This CDR3 contains 12 residues. Germline V gives CDR1 KGHSH, CDR2 LQKENI. In DNA form, the CDR3 reads TGTGCCAGCTCGCGACAGGCGGAAAAACTGTTTTTT. It codes for CASSRQAEKLFF.

The CDR3 protein is CASSLAGDTEAFF. The CDR3 bases are TGCGCCAGCAGCTTGGCCGGGGACACTGAAGCTTTCTTT. The chain couples TRBV5-1 to TRBJ1-1; D is undetermined. This CDR3 region has 13 residues. CDR1 is SGHRS and CDR2 is YFSETQ in the germline V gene. V was shortened by 0 bases and J by 3 bases, with 6 bases between the two germline ends.

This clone is a singleton in its sample. The chain uses TRBV6-4 and TRBJ2-3; D is undetermined. V lost 6 bases, J lost 2 bases, and 12 bases lay in between. The CDR3 contains 14 residues. The germline V gene has CDR1 MRHNA and CDR2 SNTAGT. The CDR3 DNA is TGTGCCAGCAGGTCCGACTTACCCACAGATACGCAGTATTTT. It specifies CASRSDLPTDTQYF.